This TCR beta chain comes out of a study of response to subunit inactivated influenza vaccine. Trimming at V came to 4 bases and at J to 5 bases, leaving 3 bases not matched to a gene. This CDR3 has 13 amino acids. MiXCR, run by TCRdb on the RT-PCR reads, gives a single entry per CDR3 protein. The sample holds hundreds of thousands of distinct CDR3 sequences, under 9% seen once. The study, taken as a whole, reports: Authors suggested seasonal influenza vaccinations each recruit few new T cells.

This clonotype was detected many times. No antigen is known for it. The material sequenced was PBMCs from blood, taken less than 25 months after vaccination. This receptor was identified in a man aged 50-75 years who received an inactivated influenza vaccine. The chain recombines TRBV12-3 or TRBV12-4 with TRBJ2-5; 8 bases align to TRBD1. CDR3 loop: CASSYTGGETQYF. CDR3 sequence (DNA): TGTGCCAGCAGTTACACAGGGGGGGAGACCCAGTACTTC.